The T cell receptor beta chain described here comes from a study of blood T cell repertoires in COVID-19 (dated by TCRdb to 2018 to 2021). In terms of the full investigation: Collaborator samples came from the United States, Italy and Spain and covered acute and convalescent phases of COVID-19. The prospective study material was composed of cDNA or gDNA derived from T cells, B-cell-depleted T cells, or PBMCs. Subjects who had been exposed to COVID-19, were actively infected with it, or had recovered from it provided the deeply sampled blood TCRbeta repertoires that made up the dataset. A freely available public database, intended as a resource for researchers studying the immune response to SARS-CoV-2, is where the repertoires were released. The samples were drawn from the first 160 participants of the ongoing ImmuneRACE study and from 950 to 1,500 subjects provided by 6 global collaborators. Nearly every sample came with metadata listing a de-identified subject ID, COVID-19 status, age in years and sex. HLA class I and class II types, where available, came from metadata supplied by the sample provider rather than from assay-based typing. Results the study describes overall, beyond this receptor: The quantity of clinical and demographic metadata differed by source and by participant and was supplied without curation.

As concerns this clone: Its antigen is currently not known. No qualities accompany the bases; no much larger clone lies one base away.

Enrolling through a virtual design, the prospective study's participants ranged in age from roughly 18 to 90 years and lived across around 25 United States geographic areas. To assign participants to cohorts, the prospective study relied on clinical history that participants themselves reported in a screening survey and a study questionnaire. ImmuneRACE Cohort 3 recovered participants were defined by two consecutive negative NP/OP PCR tests, healthcare professional clearance, or symptom resolution. In the prospective study, whole blood, serum and a nasopharyngeal or oropharyngeal swab were collected from each participant by mobile phlebotomists. Participants in the prospective study had the option to provide additional blood draws and questionnaires over a 2-month period. Prospective study blood samples were shipped either frozen or at room temperature before DNA extraction. The CDR3 runs 15 residues from the cysteine to the phenylalanine. Just CDR3 DNA is preserved here, 45 bases in frame from base 1. The germline V gene yields SGHAT for CDR1 and FQNNGV for CDR2. V is shortened by 1 base, J by 8 bases, and the region joining them spans 15 bases.

TCRbeta CDR3 regions were amplified from genomic DNA using the immunoSEQ Assay, a bias-controlled multiplex PCR. From the authors' description of their analysis: The number of nucleated cells in each sample was estimated from the amplification of reference gene primers within the assay. Sequence reads were collapsed and filtered to measure the absolute abundance of every unique TCRbeta CDR3 rearrangement. For each sample, productive Simpson clonality was calculated by taking the square root of Simpson's diversity index across productive rearrangements. Drawn from immuneACCESS, this table holds only the in-frame rearrangements with V and J called that TCRdb kept. Clones are partly lost; checked studies trace under half to an unresolved V gene and leave the rest unexplained. For V, J and clone size, that table is used; D and trimming come from the DNA. This sample is represented by 150,000 to 200,000 clones; 70% to 85% of them were singletons. The top ten constitute roughly 15% of the sample.

What was sequenced was PBMCs or T cells enriched from blood (not recorded which). The sequence is built from TRBV11-2 and TRBJ1-5; the D gene remains uncertain. The source is a man over 45 who had recovered from COVID-19. At the DNA level, the sequence is TGTGCCAGCAGCTTAGGGTCGGGGTTTAGTGAGCCCCAGCATTTT. The encoded protein is CASSLGSGFSEPQHF.